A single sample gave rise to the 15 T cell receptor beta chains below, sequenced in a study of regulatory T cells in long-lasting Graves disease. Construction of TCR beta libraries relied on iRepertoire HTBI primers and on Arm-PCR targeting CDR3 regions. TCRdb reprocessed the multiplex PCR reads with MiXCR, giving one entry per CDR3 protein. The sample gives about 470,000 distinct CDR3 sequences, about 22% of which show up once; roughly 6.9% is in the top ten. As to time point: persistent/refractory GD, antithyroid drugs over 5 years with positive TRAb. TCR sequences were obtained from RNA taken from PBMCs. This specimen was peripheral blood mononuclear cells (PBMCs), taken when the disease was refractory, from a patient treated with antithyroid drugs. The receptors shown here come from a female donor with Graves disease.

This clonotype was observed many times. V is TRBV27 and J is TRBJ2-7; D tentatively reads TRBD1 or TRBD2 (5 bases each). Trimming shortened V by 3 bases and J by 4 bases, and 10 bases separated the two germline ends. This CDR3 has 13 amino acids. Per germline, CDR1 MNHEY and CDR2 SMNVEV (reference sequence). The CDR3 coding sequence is TGTGCCAGCAGTTTCGGGGACCATTACGAGCAGTACTTC. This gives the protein CASSFGDHYEQYF.

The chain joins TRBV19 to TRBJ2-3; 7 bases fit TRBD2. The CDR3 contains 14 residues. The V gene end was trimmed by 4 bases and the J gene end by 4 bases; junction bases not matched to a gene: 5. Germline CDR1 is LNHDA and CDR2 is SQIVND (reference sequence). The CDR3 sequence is CASSNGLEADTQYF. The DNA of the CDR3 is TGTGCCAGTAGTAATGGACTAGAGGCAGATACGCAGTATTTT.

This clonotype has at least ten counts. The CDR3 loop is CASSLVGPNYGYTF. The CDR3 nucleotides read TGTGCCAGCAGTTTAGTAGGGCCTAACTATGGCTACACCTTC. The chain has TRBV28 and TRBJ1-2; no reliable D call. The CDR3 spans 14 residues. The V end was cut by 2 bases, the J end by 0 bases, with 7 bases between. Looked up from germline, CDR1 is MDHEN and CDR2 is SYDVKM.

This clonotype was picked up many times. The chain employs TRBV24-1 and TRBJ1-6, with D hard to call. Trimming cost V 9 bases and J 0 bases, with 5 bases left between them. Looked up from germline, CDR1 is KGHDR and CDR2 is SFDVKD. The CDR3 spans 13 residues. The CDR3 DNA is TGTGCCACCTTCGACTCCTATAATTCACCCCTCCACTTT. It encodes CATFDSYNSPLHF.

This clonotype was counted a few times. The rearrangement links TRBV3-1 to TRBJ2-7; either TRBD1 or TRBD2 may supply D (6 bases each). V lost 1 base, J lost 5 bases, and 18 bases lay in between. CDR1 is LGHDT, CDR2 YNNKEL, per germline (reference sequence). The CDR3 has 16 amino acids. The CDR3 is CASSQGYREVKDEQYF. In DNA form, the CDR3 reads TGTGCCAGCAGCCAAGGATACAGGGAGGTTAAGGACGAGCAGTACTTC.

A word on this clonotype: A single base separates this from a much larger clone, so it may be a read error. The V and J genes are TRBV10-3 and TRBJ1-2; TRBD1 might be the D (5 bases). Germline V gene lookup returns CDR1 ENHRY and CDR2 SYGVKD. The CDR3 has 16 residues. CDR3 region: CAISVSGGFPNYGYAF. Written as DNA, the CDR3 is TGTGCCATCAGTGTAAGCGGGGGTTTCCCTAACTATGGCTACGCCTTC.

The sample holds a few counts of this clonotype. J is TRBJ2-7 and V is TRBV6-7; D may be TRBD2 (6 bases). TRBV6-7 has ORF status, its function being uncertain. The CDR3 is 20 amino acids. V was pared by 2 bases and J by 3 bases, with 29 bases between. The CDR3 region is CASSYPRSNPIREPLYEQYF. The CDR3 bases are TGTGCCAGCAGTTACCCCCGGTCCAACCCCATCCGGGAGCCCCTCTACGAGCAGTACTTC.

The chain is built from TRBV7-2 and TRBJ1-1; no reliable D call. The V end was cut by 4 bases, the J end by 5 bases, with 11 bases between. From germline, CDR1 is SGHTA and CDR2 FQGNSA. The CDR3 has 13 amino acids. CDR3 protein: CASSYTVGTEAFF. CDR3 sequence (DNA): TGTGCCAGCAGCTATACAGTGGGGACTGAAGCTTTCTTT. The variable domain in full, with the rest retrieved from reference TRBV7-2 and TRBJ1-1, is GAGVSQSPSNKVTEKGKDVELRCDPISGHTALYWYRQSLGQGLEFLIYFQGNSAPDKSGLPSDRFSAERTGGSVSTLTIQRTQQEDSAVYLCASSYTVGTEAFFGQGTRLTVV.

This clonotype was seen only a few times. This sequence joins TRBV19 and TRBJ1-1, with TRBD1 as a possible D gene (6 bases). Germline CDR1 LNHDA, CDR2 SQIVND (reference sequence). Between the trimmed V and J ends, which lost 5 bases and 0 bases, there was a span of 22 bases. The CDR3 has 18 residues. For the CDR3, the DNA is TGTGCCAGTAGTCCCCCACAGGGCTACTTTCTTATGAACACTGAAGCTTTCTTT. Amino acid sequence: CASSPPQGYFLMNTEAFF.

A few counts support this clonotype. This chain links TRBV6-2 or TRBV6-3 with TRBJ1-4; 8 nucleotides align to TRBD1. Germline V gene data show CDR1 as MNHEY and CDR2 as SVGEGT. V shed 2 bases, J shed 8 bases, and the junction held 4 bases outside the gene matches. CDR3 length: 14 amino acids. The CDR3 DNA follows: TGTGCCAGCAGTTACCGGACAGGGAGCGAAAAACTGTTTTTT. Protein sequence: CASSYRTGSEKLFF.

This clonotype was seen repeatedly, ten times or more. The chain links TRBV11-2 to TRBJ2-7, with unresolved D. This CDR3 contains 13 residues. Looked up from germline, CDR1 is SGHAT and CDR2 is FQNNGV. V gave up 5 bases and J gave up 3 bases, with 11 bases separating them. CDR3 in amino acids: CASSNPQIYEQYF. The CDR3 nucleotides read TGTGCCAGCAGCAATCCCCAGATCTACGAGCAGTACTTC. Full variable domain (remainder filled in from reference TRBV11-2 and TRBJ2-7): EAGVAQSPRYKIIEKRQSVAFWCNPISGHATLYWYQQILGQGPKLLIQFQNNGVVDDSQLPKDRFSAERLKGVDSTLKIQPAKLEDSAVYLCASSNPQIYEQYFGPGTRLTVT.

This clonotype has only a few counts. The CDR3 region is CSVERQPGYEQYF. The DNA of the CDR3 is TGCAGCGTTGAACGCCAGCCAGGCTACGAGCAGTACTTC. V usage is TRBV29-1 and J usage is TRBJ2-7, with D hard to call. V gave up 2 bases and J gave up 3 bases, with 11 bases separating them. Germline V gives CDR1 SQVTM, CDR2 ANQGSEA. There are 13 residues in the CDR3.

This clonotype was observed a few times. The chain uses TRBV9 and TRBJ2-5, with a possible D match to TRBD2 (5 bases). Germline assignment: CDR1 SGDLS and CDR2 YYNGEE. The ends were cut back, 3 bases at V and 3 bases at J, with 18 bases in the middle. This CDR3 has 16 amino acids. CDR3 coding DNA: TGTGCCAGCAGCGCCAGCGGAGTACAGCTGAAAGAGACCCAGTACTTC. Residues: CASSASGVQLKETQYF.

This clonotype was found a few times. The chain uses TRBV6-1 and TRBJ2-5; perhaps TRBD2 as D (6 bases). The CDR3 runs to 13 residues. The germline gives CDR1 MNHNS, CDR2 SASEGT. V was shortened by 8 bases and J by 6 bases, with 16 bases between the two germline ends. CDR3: CASSMGGGKTQYF. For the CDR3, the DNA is TGTGCCAGCTCAATGGGGGGTGGAAAGACCCAGTACTTC.

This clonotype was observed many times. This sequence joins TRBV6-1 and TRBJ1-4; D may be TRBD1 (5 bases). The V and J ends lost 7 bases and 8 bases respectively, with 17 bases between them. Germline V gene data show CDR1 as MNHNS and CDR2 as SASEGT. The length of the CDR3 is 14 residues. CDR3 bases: TGTGCCAGCACCACCTCGGGGGAGGGAGAAAAACTGTTTTTT. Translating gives CASTTSGEGEKLFF.